This T cell receptor beta chain is from a study of blood T cell repertoires in COVID-19. About the research overall: T cells, B-cell-depleted T cells, or PBMCs provided the cDNA or gDNA that served as material.

Germline V gene data show CDR1 as KGHDR and CDR2 as SFDVKD. The CDR3 consists of 18 residues. V dropped 1 base and J dropped 2; count of bases not matched to a gene: 6. This clone has a single count. Authors' analysis steps: Reference gene primer amplification in the assay estimated nucleated cell counts. The data were produced by immunoSEQ multiplex PCR, yet TCRdb's version contains in-frame clones alone and is incomplete. That table gives V, J and clone size, and the DNA gave D and trimming. The sample gives nearly 55,000 clones, roughly 84% of which show up once; around 11% is in the top ten. The source is a man aged 70 or older with active COVID-19. The sample was peripheral blood. The chain carries TRBV24-1 and TRBJ2-2, with TRBD1 matching over 10 bases. CDR3 region: CATSDFGGTGANTGELFF. CDR3 coding DNA: TGTGCCACCAGTGATTTCGGAGGGACAGGGGCCAACACCGGGGAGCTGTTTTTT.